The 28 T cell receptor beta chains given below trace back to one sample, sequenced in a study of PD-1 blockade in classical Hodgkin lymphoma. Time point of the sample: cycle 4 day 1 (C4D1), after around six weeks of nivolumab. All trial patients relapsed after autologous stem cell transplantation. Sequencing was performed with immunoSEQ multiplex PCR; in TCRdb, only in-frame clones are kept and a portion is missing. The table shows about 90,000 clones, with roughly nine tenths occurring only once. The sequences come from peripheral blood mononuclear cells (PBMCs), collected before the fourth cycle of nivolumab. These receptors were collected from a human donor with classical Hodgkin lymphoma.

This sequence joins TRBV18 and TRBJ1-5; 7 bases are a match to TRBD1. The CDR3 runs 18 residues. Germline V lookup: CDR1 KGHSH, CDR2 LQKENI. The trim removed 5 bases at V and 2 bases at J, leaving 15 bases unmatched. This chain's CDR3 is CASSAIDRAGWGNQPQHF. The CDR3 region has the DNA TGTGCCAGCTCAGCGATCGACAGGGCTGGGTGGGGCAATCAGCCCCAGCATTTT. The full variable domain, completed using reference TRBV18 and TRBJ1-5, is NAGVMQNPRHLVRRRGQEARLRCSPMKGHSHVYWYRQLPEEGLKFMVYLQKENIIDESGMPKERFSAEFPKEGPSILRIQQVVRGDSAAYFCASSAIDRAGWGNQPQHFGDGTRLSIL.

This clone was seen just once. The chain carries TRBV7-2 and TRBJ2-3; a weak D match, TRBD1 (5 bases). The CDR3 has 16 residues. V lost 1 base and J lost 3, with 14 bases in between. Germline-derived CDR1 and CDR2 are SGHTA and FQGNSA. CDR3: CASSLVRSGSTDTQYF. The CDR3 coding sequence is TGTGCCAGCAGCTTAGTTAGGTCAGGGTCTACAGATACGCAGTATTTT.

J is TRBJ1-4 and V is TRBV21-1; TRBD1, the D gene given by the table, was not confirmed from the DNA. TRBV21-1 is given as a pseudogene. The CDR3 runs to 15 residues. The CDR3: CAGPPGTGVSEKLFF. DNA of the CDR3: TGTGCCGGACCCCCAGGAACAGGAGTAAGTGAAAAACTGTTTTTT.

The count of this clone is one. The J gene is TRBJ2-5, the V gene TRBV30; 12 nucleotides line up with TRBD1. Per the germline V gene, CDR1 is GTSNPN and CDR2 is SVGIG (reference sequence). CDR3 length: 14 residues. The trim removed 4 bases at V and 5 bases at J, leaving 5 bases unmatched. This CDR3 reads CAWTGTGGLETQYF. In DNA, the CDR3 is TGTGCCTGGACCGGGACAGGGGGCCTGGAGACCCAGTACTTC.

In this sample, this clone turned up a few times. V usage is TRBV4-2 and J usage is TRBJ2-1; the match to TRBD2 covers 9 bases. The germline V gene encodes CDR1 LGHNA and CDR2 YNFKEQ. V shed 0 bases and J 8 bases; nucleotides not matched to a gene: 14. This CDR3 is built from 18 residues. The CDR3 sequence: CASSQDQVWAGGFHEQFF. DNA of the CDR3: TGTGCCAGCAGCCAAGATCAAGTTTGGGCGGGGGGGTTCCATGAGCAGTTCTTC.

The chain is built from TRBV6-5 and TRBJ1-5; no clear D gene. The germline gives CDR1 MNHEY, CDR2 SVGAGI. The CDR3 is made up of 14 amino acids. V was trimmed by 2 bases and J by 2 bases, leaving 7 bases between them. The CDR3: CASSYRLGNQPQHF. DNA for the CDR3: TGTGCCAGCAGTTACAGATTGGGCAATCAGCCCCAGCATTTT.

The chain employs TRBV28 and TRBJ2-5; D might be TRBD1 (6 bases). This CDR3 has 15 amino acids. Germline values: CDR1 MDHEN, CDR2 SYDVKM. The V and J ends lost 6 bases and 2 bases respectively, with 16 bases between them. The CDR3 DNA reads TGTGCCAGCAGCCGAGACAGGATTATTCAAGAGACCCAGTACTTC. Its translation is CASSRDRIIQETQYF.

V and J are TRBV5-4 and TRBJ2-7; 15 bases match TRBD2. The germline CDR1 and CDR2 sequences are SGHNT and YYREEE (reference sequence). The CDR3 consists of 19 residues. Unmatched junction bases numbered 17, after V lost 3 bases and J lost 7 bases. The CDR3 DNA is TGTGCCAGCAGCTCTCGTGCCGGGACTAGCGGGGGGAACCACTTGGAGCAGTACTTC. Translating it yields CASSSRAGTSGGNHLEQYF.

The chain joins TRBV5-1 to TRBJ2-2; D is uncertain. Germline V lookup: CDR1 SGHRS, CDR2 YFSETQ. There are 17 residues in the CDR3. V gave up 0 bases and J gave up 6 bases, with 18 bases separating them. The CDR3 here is CASSLVDDGKVPGELFF. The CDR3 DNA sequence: TGCGCCAGCAGCTTGGTCGATGACGGCAAGGTACCCGGGGAGCTGTTTTTT. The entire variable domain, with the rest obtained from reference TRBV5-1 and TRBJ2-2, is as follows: KAGVTQTPRYLIKTRGQQVTLSCSPISGHRSVSWYQQTPGQGLQFLFEYFSETQRNKGNFPGRFSGRQFSNSRSEMNVSTLELGDSALYLCASSLVDDGKVPGELFFGEGSRLTVL.

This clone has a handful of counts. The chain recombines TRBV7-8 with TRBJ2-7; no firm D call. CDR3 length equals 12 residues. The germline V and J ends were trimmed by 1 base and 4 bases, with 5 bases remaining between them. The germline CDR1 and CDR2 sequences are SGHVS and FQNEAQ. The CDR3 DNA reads TGTGCCAGCAGCTTAGGATGGTACGAGCAGTACTTC. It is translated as CASSLGWYEQYF.

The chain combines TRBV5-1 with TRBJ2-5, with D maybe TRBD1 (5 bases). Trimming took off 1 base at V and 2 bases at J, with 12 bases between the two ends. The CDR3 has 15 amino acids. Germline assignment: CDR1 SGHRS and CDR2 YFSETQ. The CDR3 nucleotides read TGCGCCAGCAGCTTGTATGGCAGGGTGCAAGAGACCCAGTACTTC. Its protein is CASSLYGRVQETQYF.

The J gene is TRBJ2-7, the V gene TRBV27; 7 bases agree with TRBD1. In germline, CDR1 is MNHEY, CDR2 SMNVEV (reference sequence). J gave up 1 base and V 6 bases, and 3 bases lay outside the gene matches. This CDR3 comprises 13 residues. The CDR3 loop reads CASSLQGSYEQYF. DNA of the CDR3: TGTGCCAGCAGCCTACAGGGGTCCTACGAGCAGTACTTC.

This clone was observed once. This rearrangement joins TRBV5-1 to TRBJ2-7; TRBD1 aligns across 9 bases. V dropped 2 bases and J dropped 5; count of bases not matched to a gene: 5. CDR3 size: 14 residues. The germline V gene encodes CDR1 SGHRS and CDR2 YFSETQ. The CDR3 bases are TGCGCCAGCAGCTTAAACAGGGGGCCCCACGAGCAGTACTTC. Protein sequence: CASSLNRGPHEQYF.

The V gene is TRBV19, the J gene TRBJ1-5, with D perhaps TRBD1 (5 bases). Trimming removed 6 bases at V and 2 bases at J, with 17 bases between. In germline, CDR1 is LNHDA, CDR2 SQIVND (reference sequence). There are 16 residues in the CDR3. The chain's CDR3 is CASRHLSGGGNQPQHF. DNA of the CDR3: TGTGCCAGTAGACACTTATCTGGGGGTGGCAATCAGCCCCAGCATTTT.

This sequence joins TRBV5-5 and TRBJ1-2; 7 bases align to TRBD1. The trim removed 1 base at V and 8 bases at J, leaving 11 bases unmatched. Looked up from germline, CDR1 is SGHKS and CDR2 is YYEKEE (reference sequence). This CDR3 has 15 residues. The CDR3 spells CASSLSQDRHLGYTF. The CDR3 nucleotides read TGTGCCAGCAGCTTGTCCCAGGACAGGCATCTCGGCTACACCTTC.

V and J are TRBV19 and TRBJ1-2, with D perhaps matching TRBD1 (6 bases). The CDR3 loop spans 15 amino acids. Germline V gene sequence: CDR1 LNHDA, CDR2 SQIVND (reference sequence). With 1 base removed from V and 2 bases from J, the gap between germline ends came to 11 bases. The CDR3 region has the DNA TGTGCCAGTAGTATAGTCAGGGGAGGAAACTATGGCTACACCTTC. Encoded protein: CASSIVRGGNYGYTF.

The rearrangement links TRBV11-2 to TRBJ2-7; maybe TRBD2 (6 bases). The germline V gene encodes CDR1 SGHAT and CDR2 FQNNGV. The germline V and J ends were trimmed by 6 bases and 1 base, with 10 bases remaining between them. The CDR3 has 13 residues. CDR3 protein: CASSLGGSYEQYF. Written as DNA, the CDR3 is TGTGCCAGCAGTCTGGGGGGATCCTACGAGCAGTACTTC. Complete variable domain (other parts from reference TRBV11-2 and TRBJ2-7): EAGVAQSPRYKIIEKRQSVAFWCNPISGHATLYWYQQILGQGPKLLIQFQNNGVVDDSQLPKDRFSAERLKGVDSTLKIQPAKLEDSAVYLCASSLGGSYEQYFGPGTRLTVT.

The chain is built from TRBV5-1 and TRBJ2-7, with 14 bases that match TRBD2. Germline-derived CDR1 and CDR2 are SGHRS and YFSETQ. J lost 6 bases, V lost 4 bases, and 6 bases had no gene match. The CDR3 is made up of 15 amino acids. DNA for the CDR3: TGCGCCAGCAGCCCTCGGACTAGCGGGGGGCGCGAGCAGTACTTC. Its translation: CASSPRTSGGREQYF.

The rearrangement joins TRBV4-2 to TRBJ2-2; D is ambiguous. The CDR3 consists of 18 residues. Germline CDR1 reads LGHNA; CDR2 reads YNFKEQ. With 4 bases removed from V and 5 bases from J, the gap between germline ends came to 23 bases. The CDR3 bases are TGTGCCAGCAGCCCAACGGACCGTGACCCGAACTGGACCGGGGAGCTGTTTTTT. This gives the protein CASSPTDRDPNWTGELFF.

CDR3 protein: CASTLGGDGLNQPQHF. CDR3 sequence (DNA): TGCGCCAGCACCCTCGGGGGGGACGGGCTTAATCAGCCCCAGCATTTT. This chain uses TRBV4-1 with TRBJ1-5; tentatively, D is TRBD1 (5 bases). This CDR3 is 16 amino acids long. V lost 7 bases to trimming and J lost 4 bases, with 20 bases between them. Germline loops: CDR1 MGHRA, CDR2 YSYEKL.

CDR3 amino acids: CASTPGRHTEAFF. The CDR3 region has the DNA TGTGCCAGTACCCCGGGGAGACACACTGAAGCTTTCTTT. The chain employs TRBV19 and TRBJ1-1; D is uncertain. This CDR3 is built from 13 residues. Deletions cut 7 bases from V and 3 bases from J, with 12 bases between. Germline V lookup: CDR1 LNHDA, CDR2 SQIVND (reference sequence).

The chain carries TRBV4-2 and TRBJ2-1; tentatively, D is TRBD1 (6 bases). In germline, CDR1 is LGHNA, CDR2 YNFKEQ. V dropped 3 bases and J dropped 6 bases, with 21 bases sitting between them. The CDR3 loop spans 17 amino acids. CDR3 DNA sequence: TGTGCCAGCAGCCACAATCCCCACGGACAGTTACGCAATGAGCAGTTCTTC. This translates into CASSHNPHGQLRNEQFF.

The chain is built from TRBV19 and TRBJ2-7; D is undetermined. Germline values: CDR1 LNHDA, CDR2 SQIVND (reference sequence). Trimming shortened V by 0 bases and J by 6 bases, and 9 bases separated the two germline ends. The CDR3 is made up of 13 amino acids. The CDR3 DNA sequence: TGTGCCAGTAGTATAGATCTAATCCGCGAGCAGTACTTC. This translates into CASSIDLIREQYF.

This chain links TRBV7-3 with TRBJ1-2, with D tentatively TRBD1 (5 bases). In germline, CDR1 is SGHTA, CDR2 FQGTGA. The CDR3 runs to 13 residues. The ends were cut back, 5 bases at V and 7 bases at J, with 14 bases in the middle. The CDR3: CASSPAGEGGYTF. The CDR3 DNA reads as TGTGCCAGCAGCCCAGCGGGGGAAGGTGGCTACACCTTC.

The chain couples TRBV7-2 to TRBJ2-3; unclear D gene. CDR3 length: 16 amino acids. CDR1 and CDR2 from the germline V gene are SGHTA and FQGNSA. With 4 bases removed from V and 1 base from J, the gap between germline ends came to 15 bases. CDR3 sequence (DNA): TGTGCCAGCAGCTCCAGACTGGGGAAAGGCACAGATACGCAGTATTTT. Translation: CASSSRLGKGTDTQYF. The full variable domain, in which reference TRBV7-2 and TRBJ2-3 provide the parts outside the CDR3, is GAGVSQSPSNKVTEKGKDVELRCDPISGHTALYWYRQSLGQGLEFLIYFQGNSAPDKSGLPSDRFSAERTGGSVSTLTIQRTQQEDSAVYLCASSSRLGKGTDTQYFGPGTRLTVL.

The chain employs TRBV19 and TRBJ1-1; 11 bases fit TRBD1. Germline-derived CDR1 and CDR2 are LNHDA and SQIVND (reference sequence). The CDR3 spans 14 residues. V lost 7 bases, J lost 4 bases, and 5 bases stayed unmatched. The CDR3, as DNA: TGTGCCAGTATCACCGGGACAGGGGGCACTGAAGCTTTCTTT. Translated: CASITGTGGTEAFF.

The CDR3 protein is CASSRDFSTDTQYF. CDR3 DNA: TGTGCCAGCAGTCGGGACTTTAGCACAGATACGCAGTATTTT. This chain uses TRBV6-1 with TRBJ2-3; maybe TRBD2 (6 bases). This CDR3 spans 14 amino acids. The germline CDR1 and CDR2 sequences are MNHNS and SASEGT. The V and J ends lost 5 bases and 0 bases respectively, with 9 bases between them.

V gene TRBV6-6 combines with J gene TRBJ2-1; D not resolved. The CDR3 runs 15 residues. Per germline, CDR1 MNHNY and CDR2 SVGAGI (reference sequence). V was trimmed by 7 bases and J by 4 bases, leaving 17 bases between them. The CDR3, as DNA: TGTGCCAGCACCCCGGTGGACCGAAGTTACAATGAGCAGTTCTTC. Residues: CASTPVDRSYNEQFF.